Following are 4 T cell receptor beta chains from one sample sequenced in a study of regulatory T cells in long-lasting Graves disease. Time point specified: newly diagnosed GD, antithyroid drugs for less than 3 months. PBMC RNA served as the TCR library source. To make TCR beta libraries, researchers used iRepertoire HTBI primers and Arm-PCR of CDR3 regions. TCRdb re-called the multiplex PCR reads with MiXCR, one entry per CDR3 protein. The data show around 250,000 distinct CDR3 sequences, with about 18% seen just once and 11% to 15% held by the top ten. The sample was also reused in another study, on T cells in Graves' hyperthyroidism and ophthalmopathy.

Material: peripheral blood mononuclear cells (PBMCs), obtained at new diagnosis, from a patient treated with antithyroid drugs. Receptor source: a woman aged 30 to 39 with Graves disease.

The rearrangement uses TRBV10-3 and TRBJ1-5, with 10 bases that match TRBD1. Germline V gives CDR1 ENHRY, CDR2 SYGVKD. The CDR3 is 14 residues long. The V segment lost 10 bases and the J segment 6 bases; nucleotides outside the gene matches: 9. CDR3 DNA: TGTGCCAGCACGGGGACAGGGGCGTTTCAGCCCCAGCATTTT. The encoded protein is CASTGTGAFQPQHF.

Of note for this clonotype: Possible read error: a much larger clone is one base away. The conserved final phenylalanine or tryptophan is absent from the CDR3, which likely points to a read error. The gene calls are TRBV2 and TRBJ1-1; 9 nucleotides match TRBD1. The germline V gene encodes CDR1 SNHLY and CDR2 FYNNEI. The V and J ends lost 7 bases and 7 bases, in that order; junction bases with no gene match: 10. The CDR3 covers 14 residues. CDR3 coding DNA: TGTGCCAGCAATAAGATAAGACAGGGGGATGAAGCTTTCTCT. Its translation is CASNKIRQGDEAFS.

This clonotype has a handful of counts. J is TRBJ2-5 and V is TRBV5-1; 10 bases are shared with TRBD2. CDR1 SGHRS and CDR2 YFSETQ come from the germline V gene. This CDR3 contains 15 residues. Losses at the gene ends were 0 bases for V and 6 bases for J; bases not matched to a gene: 5. CDR3 region: CASSLVLAGIKTQYF. As DNA, the CDR3 is TGCGCCAGCAGCTTGGTACTAGCGGGGATAAAGACCCAGTACTTC.

This clonotype was seen at least ten times. The rearrangement links TRBV27 to TRBJ2-5, with 10 nucleotides matching TRBD1. Unmatched junction bases numbered 6, after V lost 6 bases and J lost 2 bases. The germline V gene has CDR1 MNHEY and CDR2 SMNVEV (reference sequence). This CDR3 spans 15 amino acids. CDR3 coding DNA: TGTGCCAGCAGCCCGGACAGGGGGAAACAAGAGACCCAGTACTTC. Amino acids: CASSPDRGKQETQYF.